This entry features one T cell receptor (beta chain) sequence. Antigen: not known. These data come from a study of OX40 agonist ivuxolimab in advanced cancers. Whole-study context: Dose-escalation patients had hepatocellular carcinoma, melanoma, renal cell or head and neck cancer. Study observations and caveats: Low levels of normalized T-cell clonal expansion also appeared in some nonresponders. There were, on average, more expanded clones in CD8+ T cells than in CD4+.

Germline V CDR1 and CDR2: SGHAT, FQNNGV. V lost 3 bases and J lost 6, with 5 bases in between. This CDR3 has 12 residues. The assay was immunoSEQ multiplex PCR, and TCRdb's table has in-frame clones only and misses some. The sample has some 58,000 clones; 80% to 90% are singletons. The V call is TRBV11-2, the J call TRBJ2-2; D unclear. The sequence came from an adult with an advanced solid tumor such as melanoma, head and neck, liver or kidney cancer. The source was CD4+ or CD8+ T cells sorted from blood, collected in a trial of the OX40 agonist ivuxolimab. In DNA, the CDR3 is TGTGCCAGCAGCTTGGTTGCCGGGGAGCTGTTTTTT. Its translation is CASSLVAGELFF.